This entry concerns a single T cell receptor beta chain. This record comes from a study of CD8 T cells in Susac syndrome. Random hexamers were used to reverse transcribe roughly 0.5 to 1 ug of RNA. From the immunoSEQ multiplex PCR reads, TCRdb called clonotypes with MiXCR, one entry per CDR3 protein. Altogether around 120,000 distinct CDR3 sequences are present, more than 85% being singletons, with the ten largest covering 0.085% to 0.095%. TCR beta sequencing covered blood CD8+ and CD4+ T cells. Negative isolation yielded the CD8+ and CD4+ T cells, while FACS enriched the TEMRA cells. CDR1 and CDR2 (germline): DFQATT, SNEGSKA (reference sequence). The CDR3 runs 13 residues. The germline V and J ends were trimmed by 0 bases and 7 bases, with 10 bases remaining between them.

Sequenced: CD4+ T cells from PBMCs. The chain employs TRBV20-1 and TRBJ1-5, with D possibly TRBD1 on 5 matching bases. This TCR derives from a human donor with multiple sclerosis. CDR3 sequence reads: CSARDRALQPQHF. For the CDR3, the DNA is TGCAGTGCTAGAGACAGGGCCTTACAGCCCCAGCATTTT.